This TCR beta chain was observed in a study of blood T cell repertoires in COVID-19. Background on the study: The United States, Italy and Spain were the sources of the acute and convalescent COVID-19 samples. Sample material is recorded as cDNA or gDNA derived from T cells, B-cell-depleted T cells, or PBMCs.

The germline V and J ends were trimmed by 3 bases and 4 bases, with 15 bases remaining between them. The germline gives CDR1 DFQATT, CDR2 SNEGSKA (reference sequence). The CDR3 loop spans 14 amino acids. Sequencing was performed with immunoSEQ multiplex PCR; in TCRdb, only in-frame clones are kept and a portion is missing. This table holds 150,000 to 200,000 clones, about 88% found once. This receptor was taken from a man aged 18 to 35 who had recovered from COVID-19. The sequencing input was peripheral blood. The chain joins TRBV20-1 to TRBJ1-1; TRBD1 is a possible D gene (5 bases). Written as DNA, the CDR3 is TGCAGTGCTAGTGCCTTTGGGGGGGGCACTGAAGCTTTCTTT. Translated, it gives CSASAFGGGTEAFF.